The source of this T cell receptor (beta chain) is a study of blood T cell repertoires in COVID-19. Study details: Sites in the United States, Italy and Spain provided acute and convalescent COVID-19 samples. The analysed material was cDNA or gDNA that came from T cells, B-cell-depleted T cells, or PBMCs.

V lost 0 bases to trimming and J lost 5 bases, with 8 bases between them. The CDR3 sequence is 14 residues long. Looked up from germline, CDR1 is MNHEY and CDR2 is SVGEGT. In the original processing: Using reference gene primer amplification, nucleated cell counts were estimated. Data came from immunoSEQ multiplex PCR; TCRdb stores just in-frame clones and leaves some out. That table is the source of V, J and clone size, and D and trimming were worked out from the DNA. The data hold about 120,000 clones, with about 80% observed a single time. The clonotype was recovered from a man in his sixties with active or convalescent COVID-19. The material sequenced was peripheral blood. The rearrangement links TRBV6-2 or TRBV6-3 to TRBJ1-5, with D possibly being TRBD1 (6 bases). CDR3 in amino acids: CASSYSGGDQPQHF. The CDR3 DNA follows: TGTGCCAGCAGTTACTCAGGGGGGGATCAGCCCCAGCATTTT.